Each of the 29 T cell receptor beta chains below was sequenced from the same sample in a study of blood T cell repertoires in COVID-19. TCRdb's copy holds only in-frame clones and misses some; the assay was immunoSEQ multiplex PCR. This sample carries 35,000 to 55,000 clones, 70% to 90% of them seen once, and the ten largest clones take about 13%. The sample was peripheral blood. These receptors originate from a woman in her 70s in a cohort sampled during active COVID-19.

The chain couples TRBV11-2 to TRBJ2-1, with 11 positions matching TRBD2. Germline CDR1 is SGHAT and CDR2 is FQNNGV. The V gene end was trimmed by 1 base and the J gene end by 8 bases; junction bases not matched to a gene: 4. The CDR3 has 15 amino acids. CDR3 residues: CASSLGSGRAYEQFF. CDR3 DNA: TGTGCCAGCAGCTTAGGTAGCGGGAGGGCCTATGAGCAGTTCTTC.

This chain uses TRBV28 with TRBJ1-5; 8 bases match TRBD1. The CDR3 is 15 amino acids. From germline, CDR1 is MDHEN and CDR2 SYDVKM. After removal of 7 bases from V and 3 bases from J, the junction contained 8 bases not matched to a gene. The CDR3 nucleotides are TGTGCCAGCACTTCGCGGACAGGGTACAATCAGCCCCAGCATTTT. It translates to CASTSRTGYNQPQHF.

This clone came up once. The gene calls are TRBV6-6 and TRBJ2-2, with 9 bases that match TRBD1. The CDR3 covers 14 residues. Trimming at V came to 6 bases and at J to 4 bases, leaving 3 bases not matched to a gene. Looked up from germline, CDR1 is MNHNY and CDR2 is SVGAGI (reference sequence). The CDR3 spells CASRQQGATGELFF. CDR3 in DNA: TGTGCCAGCAGGCAACAGGGGGCCACCGGGGAGCTGTTTTTT.

This chain joins TRBV15 and TRBJ1-6; 7 bases are shared with TRBD1. The V segment lost 5 bases and the J segment 10 bases; nucleotides outside the gene matches: 5. The CDR3 spans 13 residues. CDR1 is LNHNV and CDR2 is YYDKDF in the germline V gene (reference sequence). CDR3 sequence reads: CATSRRDRSPLHF. The CDR3 DNA reads TGTGCCACCAGCCGGAGGGACAGATCACCCCTCCACTTT.

The chain has TRBV4-1 and TRBJ1-6; the D gene is possibly TRBD1 (5 bases). The CDR3 sequence is 15 residues long. Trimming stripped 0 bases from V and 7 bases from J, with 10 bases between. CDR1 is MGHRA, CDR2 YSYEKL, per germline. CDR3 amino acids: CASSQERRQNSPLHF. As DNA, the CDR3 is TGCGCCAGCAGCCAAGAGCGCCGACAGAATTCACCCCTCCACTTT.

This sequence joins TRBV5-1 and TRBJ2-7; TRBD2 is a possible D gene (5 bases). The CDR3 has 15 amino acids. V shed 0 bases and J shed 2 bases, with 12 bases lying between them. The germline V gene has CDR1 SGHRS and CDR2 YFSETQ. CDR3: CASSLGGAGAYEQYF. In nucleotides, the CDR3 is TGCGCCAGCAGCTTGGGGGGAGCAGGCGCCTACGAGCAGTACTTC.

The chain carries TRBV7-2 and TRBJ2-3; D uncertain. In germline, CDR1 is SGHTA, CDR2 FQGNSA. This CDR3 contains 12 residues. With 4 bases removed from V and 8 bases from J, the gap between germline ends came to 10 bases. The CDR3 coding sequence is TGTGCCAGCAGCTGGAGCGCTTCTACGCAGTATTTT. Translated: CASSWSASTQYF. The full variable domain, completed using reference TRBV7-2 and TRBJ2-3, is GAGVSQSPSNKVTEKGKDVELRCDPISGHTALYWYRQSLGQGLEFLIYFQGNSAPDKSGLPSDRFSAERTGGSVSTLTIQRTQQEDSAVYLCASSWSASTQYFGPGTRLTVL.

J is TRBJ2-2 and V is TRBV5-5; 10 nucleotides match TRBD2. The CDR3 contains 15 residues. V lost 5 bases and J lost 5; bases outside the gene matches: 6. The germline CDR1 and CDR2 sequences are SGHKS and YYEKEE (reference sequence). CDR3 in amino acids: CASRSGLAFTGELFF. CDR3 coding DNA: TGTGCCAGCAGGTCGGGACTAGCGTTTACCGGGGAGCTGTTTTTT.

The chain uses TRBV30 and TRBJ2-5; no clear D. The CDR3 consists of 12 residues. CDR1 and CDR2 from the germline V gene are GTSNPN and SVGIG (reference sequence). The V gene lost 2 bases and the J gene lost 2 bases, with 6 bases spanning the gap. The CDR3 region is CAWSTSQETQYF. The CDR3 DNA is TGTGCCTGGAGTACTTCACAAGAGACCCAGTACTTC.

The chain joins TRBV19 to TRBJ2-7; 7 bases are shared with TRBD2. CDR1 and CDR2 (germline): LNHDA, SQIVND (reference sequence). With 3 bases clipped from V and 5 bases from J, the junction kept 10 bases outside the gene matches. The CDR3 has 15 amino acids. The CDR3 DNA reads as TGTGCCAGTAGTATCGCGGGAGCAGGGTTGGACGAGCAGTACTTC. Protein sequence: CASSIAGAGLDEQYF.

The V call is TRBV9, the J call TRBJ2-1, with D possibly TRBD2 on 5 matching bases. Germline lookup yields CDR1 SGDLS and CDR2 YYNGEE. This CDR3 region has 14 residues. V was pared by 0 bases and J by 6 bases, with 10 bases between. DNA of the CDR3: TGTGCCAGCAGCGTAGGCGGGCTGACCAATGAGCAGTTCTTC. Its translation: CASSVGGLTNEQFF.

The rearrangement joins TRBV3-1 (or the pseudogene TRBV3-2) to TRBJ1-5, with D perhaps TRBD1 (5 bases). Per germline, CDR1 LGHDT and CDR2 YNNKEL (reference sequence). Deletions cut 4 bases from V and 3 bases from J, with 16 bases between. CDR3 length equals 16 residues. The CDR3 reads CASSRSGGNNNQPQHF. CDR3 nucleotides: TGTGCCAGCAGCCGAAGTGGGGGGAACAACAATCAGCCCCAGCATTTT.

V usage is TRBV4-3 and J usage is TRBJ1-2; D is unresolved. With 0 bases removed from V and 7 bases from J, the gap between germline ends came to 9 bases. The V gene's germline CDR1 is LGHNA and CDR2 YSLEER. There are 13 residues in the CDR3. CDR3 residues: CASSQERGTGYTF. DNA of the CDR3: TGCGCCAGCAGCCAAGAACGGGGAACTGGCTACACCTTC.

V gene TRBV19 combines with J gene TRBJ1-3; 7 positions agree with TRBD1. Trimming took 7 bases from V and 1 from J; bases not matched to a gene: 7. The CDR3 sequence is 15 residues long. Germline V gives CDR1 LNHDA, CDR2 SQIVND (reference sequence). CDR3 sequence: CASTAGTVSGNTIYF. The CDR3 DNA reads as TGTGCCAGTACCGCAGGGACAGTGTCTGGAAACACCATATATTTT.

V is TRBV19 and J is TRBJ1-1; 9 positions match TRBD1. The J segment lost 2 bases and the V segment lost 5 bases, leaving 6 bases of the junction unmatched. Germline-derived CDR1 and CDR2 are LNHDA and SQIVND (reference sequence). The CDR3 spans 15 residues. The CDR3 loop reads CASSSYRGRNTEAFF. CDR3 bases: TGTGCCAGTAGTTCTTACAGGGGGCGAAACACTGAAGCTTTCTTT.

The genes are TRBV10-3 and TRBJ2-7; D might be TRBD1 (6 bases). The V gene lost 3 bases and the J gene lost 2 bases, with 17 bases spanning the gap. Germline V CDR1 and CDR2: ENHRY, SYGVKD. This CDR3 has 16 residues. The CDR3 reads CAISDLSGGQPYEQYF. CDR3 nucleotide sequence: TGTGCCATCAGTGATTTGAGTGGAGGACAGCCCTACGAGCAGTACTTC.

This clone has just one count. The chain employs TRBV6-5 and TRBJ2-2; possible D gene TRBD2, 5 bases. This CDR3 has 14 amino acids. V lost 6 bases to trimming and J lost 7 bases, with 15 bases between them. Looked up from germline, CDR1 is MNHEY and CDR2 is SVGAGI. CDR3 coding DNA: TGTGCCAGCAGACCCGGACTCTGGGACGGGGAGCTGTTTTTT. This gives the protein CASRPGLWDGELFF.

This chain uses TRBV20-1 with TRBJ1-1; 8 nucleotides match TRBD1. V lost 3 bases and J lost 4; bases outside the gene matches: 4. The CDR3 runs to 13 residues. Per the germline V gene, CDR1 is DFQATT and CDR2 is SNEGSKA (reference sequence). This chain's CDR3 is CSASQGACTEAFF. CDR3 nucleotide sequence: TGCAGTGCTAGTCAGGGGGCGTGCACTGAAGCTTTCTTT.

This chain uses TRBV29-1 with TRBJ2-5; 10 nucleotides match TRBD2. This CDR3 has 15 amino acids. V was pared by 3 bases and J by 7 bases, with 11 bases of the junction left unmatched. Germline assignment: CDR1 SQVTM and CDR2 ANQGSEA. In DNA, the CDR3 is TGCAGCGTTGAGGTGGGGACTAGCGCCTGGGGGACCCAGTACTTC. This gives the protein CSVEVGTSAWGTQYF.

This chain uses TRBV10-3 with TRBJ2-5, with D hard to call. Trimming took 2 bases from V and 3 from J, leaving 4 bases between them. The CDR3 extends over 12 amino acids. Germline CDR1 and CDR2: ENHRY and SYGVKD. CDR3 sequence (DNA): TGTGCCATCAGTGAGGTTAAAGAGACCCAGTACTTC. Translated: CAISEVKETQYF.

The genes are TRBV19 and TRBJ2-1, with D unresolved. The V end lost 0 bases, the J end lost 5 bases, and 17 bases lay between the germline ends. The CDR3 is 17 residues long. Germline CDR1 LNHDA, CDR2 SQIVND (reference sequence). CDR3 amino acids: CASSIDGAIGTDNEQFF. CDR3 bases: TGTGCCAGTAGTATAGACGGAGCTATAGGAACCGACAATGAGCAGTTCTTC.

The chain combines TRBV15 with TRBJ1-4, with D hard to call. Germline V gene data show CDR1 as LNHNV and CDR2 as YYDKDF (reference sequence). The CDR3 spans 14 residues. Deletions cut 0 bases from V and 4 bases from J, with 6 bases between. CDR3 sequence: CATSRDRINEKLFF. CDR3 in DNA: TGTGCCACCAGCAGAGACAGGATTAATGAAAAACTGTTTTTT. The whole variable domain, filled in from reference TRBV15 and TRBJ1-4, reads DAMVIQNPRYQVTQFGKPVTLSCSQTLNHNVMYWYQQKSSQAPKLLFHYYDKDFNNEADTPDNFQSRRPNTSFCFLDIRSPGLGDTAMYLCATSRDRINEKLFFGSGTQLSVL.

This clone was seen a handful of times. The gene calls are TRBV7-6 and TRBJ1-3, with 9 bases lining up with TRBD1. CDR1 and CDR2 from the germline V gene are SGHVS and FNYEAQ. Germline trimming cut 1 base from V and 4 bases from J; bases unmatched to any gene: 5. CDR3 length: 16 amino acids. CDR3 DNA: TGTGCCAGCAGCTTAGGGACAGGGGCTATCGGAAACACCATATATTTT. Translating gives CASSLGTGAIGNTIYF.

Only one count was recorded for this clone. The gene calls are TRBV27 and TRBJ2-7; D is perhaps TRBD2 (5 bases). This CDR3 contains 14 residues. Germline CDR1 and CDR2: MNHEY and SMNVEV (reference sequence). Trimming took off 1 base at V and 6 bases at J, with 13 bases between the two ends. The CDR3 sequence is CASSLWGSDGEQYF. The DNA of the CDR3 is TGTGCCAGCAGTTTATGGGGTAGCGATGGCGAGCAGTACTTC.

The chain is built from TRBV2 and TRBJ1-2, with D perhaps TRBD1 (6 bases). V gave up 2 bases and J gave up 2 bases, with 6 bases separating them. The V gene's germline CDR1 is SNHLY and CDR2 FYNNEI. This CDR3 is 13 amino acids long. The DNA for the CDR3 is TGTGCCAGCAGTGAAACAGGGAACTATGGCTACACCTTC. It codes for CASSETGNYGYTF.

CDR3 sequence: CASSLMGGTEAFF. For the CDR3, the DNA is TGTGCCAGCAGCTTAATGGGAGGTACTGAAGCTTTCTTT. The genes are TRBV11-2 and TRBJ1-1, with D unresolved. Germline V lookup: CDR1 SGHAT, CDR2 FQNNGV. The length of the CDR3 is 13 residues. V shed 2 bases and J shed 5 bases, with 9 bases lying between them.

The rearrangement uses TRBV18 and TRBJ1-1; D call uncertain. This CDR3 has 14 residues. Germline assignment: CDR1 KGHSH and CDR2 LQKENI. The V end lost 3 bases, the J end lost 1 base, and 9 bases lay between the germline ends. In nucleotides, the CDR3 is TGTGCCAGCTCACCTCTAGGATCGAACACTGAAGCTTTCTTT. Its protein product is CASSPLGSNTEAFF.

The table lists this clone with a few counts. In the same sample, other DNA sequences code for this CDR3. The chain recombines TRBV7-8 with TRBJ2-2; D remains unclear. Trimming took 5 bases from V and 8 from J, leaving 6 bases between them. The germline gives CDR1 SGHVS, CDR2 FQNEAQ. The CDR3 runs 11 residues. In DNA, the CDR3 is TGTGCCAGCAGCCCACGGGGGGAGCTGTTTTTT. Its translation: CASSPRGELFF.

This chain uses TRBV27 with TRBJ1-5; D not certain. The CDR3 totals 14 residues. Trimming left V 3 bases short and J 0 bases short, with 6 bases between. The germline gives CDR1 MNHEY, CDR2 SMNVEV (reference sequence). CDR3 DNA: TGTGCCAGCAGTTTTGGCAGTAGCAATCAGCCCCAGCATTTT. Amino acid sequence: CASSFGSSNQPQHF.